A selection of T cell receptor beta chains follows, all from one sample in a study of T cell changes during pregnancy in multiple sclerosis. TCRdb's copy holds only in-frame clones and misses some; the assay was immunoSEQ multiplex PCR. Among roughly 59,000 clones, around 91% were seen once, and the ten largest hold approximately 1.3%. Sequenced here: peripheral blood, sampled in the third trimester of pregnancy. The receptors stem from a female donor in good health, enrolled as a control in a pregnancy study. CDR3s include the opening cysteine and the closing phenylalanine or tryptophan. The order of the fields is J gene, V gene, CDR3 protein.

j_call: TRBJ2-7; v_call: TRBV19; cdr3_aa: CASSILAGTGTEQYF
j_call: TRBJ2-5; v_call: TRBV5-4; cdr3_aa: CASSLLPGGGETQYF
j_call: TRBJ2-5; v_call: TRBV6-5; cdr3_aa: CASSYRGSGSQETQYF
j_call: TRBJ1-5; v_call: TRBV30; cdr3_aa: CAWGVRQGLGQPQHF
j_call: TRBJ1-2; v_call: TRBV7-9; cdr3_aa: CASSVTGADGYTF
j_call: TRBJ2-1; v_call: TRBV6-5; cdr3_aa: CASSPRGANYNEQFF
j_call: TRBJ2-7; v_call: TRBV7-2; cdr3_aa: CASSSSSGIRRYF
j_call: TRBJ1-2; v_call: TRBV21-1; cdr3_aa: CASSTVPPFPGGMNYGYTF
j_call: TRBJ1-1; v_call: TRBV7-2; cdr3_aa: CASNPDRPRGNTEAFF
j_call: TRBJ1-1; v_call: TRBV5-8; cdr3_aa: CASSLVQGAGGEAFF
j_call: TRBJ1-2; v_call: TRBV28; cdr3_aa: CASSFIMSQGTGYTF
j_call: TRBJ1-6; v_call: TRBV19; cdr3_aa: CASSMAFEAYNSPLHF
j_call: TRBJ2-5; v_call: TRBV7-7; cdr3_aa: CASSLGGFVGQGETQYF
j_call: TRBJ1-2; v_call: TRBV12-5; cdr3_aa: CASGLVLRQTSDGYTF
j_call: TRBJ1-2; v_call: TRBV5-1; cdr3_aa: CASSLLSDLDGYTF
j_call: TRBJ2-1; v_call: TRBV7-2; cdr3_aa: CASSLARGGITYNEQFF
j_call: TRBJ1-6; v_call: TRBV6-5; cdr3_aa: CASSYSGTRRNSPLHF
j_call: TRBJ1-5; v_call: TRBV4-1; cdr3_aa: CASSQEATLRGQPQHF
j_call: TRBJ2-7; v_call: TRBV19; cdr3_aa: CASHSRDRAYEQYF
j_call: TRBJ1-5; v_call: TRBV6-6; cdr3_aa: CASSPDSRQPQHF
j_call: TRBJ2-3; v_call: TRBV28; cdr3_aa: CASSLPGGRQDTQYF
j_call: TRBJ1-2; v_call: TRBV2; cdr3_aa: CASRWEDGYTF
j_call: TRBJ2-5; v_call: TRBV2; cdr3_aa: CASLWRRETQYF
j_call: TRBJ1-1; v_call: TRBV9; cdr3_aa: CASSGRVSNKAFF
j_call: TRBJ1-1; v_call: TRBV11-1; cdr3_aa: CASSFEVQGAEAFF
j_call: TRBJ1-5; v_call: TRBV19; cdr3_aa: CASSIENRVVNQPQHF
j_call: TRBJ1-2; v_call: TRBV6-1; cdr3_aa: CASRGNHGYTF